Listed below are T cell receptor beta chains from one sample, sequenced in a study of lymphopenia after photon versus proton radiotherapy. Profiled with immunoSEQ multiplex PCR; TCRdb holds only in-frame clones, not every one. This table has 20,000 to 25,000 clones, less than 85% appearing once. The specimen comprised peripheral blood, sampled from a patient treated with photon-based radiotherapy. The receptors originated from a man aged 60 to 75 with pancreatic cancer. Both conserved end residues are part of each CDR3. The D gene is left open where the match is weak. Clone size is given for some rows only: seen once, a few or many times, or a class if the clone is expanded.

TGTGCTAGTCGACAGGAGAATCAGCCCCAGCATTTT,CASRQENQPQHF,.,TRBV12-5,TRBJ1-5,.
TGTGCCAGCAACAATCCTCTCCGGCGGCTCTCCTACGAGCAGTACTTC,CASNNPLRRLSYEQYF,.,TRBV6-9,TRBJ2-7,.
TGTGCCAGCAGCTTTGGACACAGGGAGACCCAGTACTTC,CASSFGHRETQYF,.,TRBV11-2,TRBJ2-5,.
TGTGCCAGCAGCGAACAGGGGTTGACAGATACGCAGTATTTT,CASSEQGLTDTQYF,.,TRBV7-3,TRBJ2-3,TRBD1
TGTGCCAGCAGCGTAGGCTACTCTGGGACGGCACAAGAGACCCAGTACTTC,CASSVGYSGTAQETQYF,.,TRBV7-7,TRBJ2-5,.
TGTGCCAGCAGCTTTACCGGGACAAGGACAGACACTGAAGCTTTCTTT,CASSFTGTRTDTEAFF,.,TRBV11-2,TRBJ1-1,.
TGTGCCAGCAGCTTTATTTCGTCCTCTACATCGGACGAGCAGTACTTC,CASSFISSSTSDEQYF,.,TRBV5-5,TRBJ2-7,.
TGTGCCAGCAGCTCACGACTAGCGGGGGTAAATGAGCAGTTCTTC,CASSSRLAGVNEQFF,.,TRBV7-3,TRBJ2-1,TRBD2
TGTGCCAGCAGAGGCAGGGGCTCTGGAAACACCATATATTTT,CASRGRGSGNTIYF,.,TRBV28,TRBJ1-3,.
TGTGCCAGCGGCTACCGACAGGGCACAGATACGCAGTATTTT,CASGYRQGTDTQYF,.,TRBV6-5,TRBJ2-3,.
TGTGCCAGCAGTAATACGGGCACGACGGGGCAGTATGGCTACACCTTC,CASSNTGTTGQYGYTF,.,TRBV6-6,TRBJ1-2,.
TGCGCCAGCAGCCCGAGAGGCAGGTACGAGCAGTACTTC,CASSPRGRYEQYF,.,TRBV5-1,TRBJ2-7,.
TGTGCCAGCAGCGGGACACGGGCCAATGAGCAGTTCTTC,CASSGTRANEQFF,.,TRBV21-1,TRBJ2-1,.
TGTGCCAGCAACCGTGGGGGCGCCTACGAGCAGTACTTC,CASNRGGAYEQYF,.,TRBV9,TRBJ2-7,.
TGTGCCAGCGCGCGGGGCAACACAGATACGCAGTATTTT,CASARGNTDTQYF,.,TRBV27,TRBJ2-3,.
TGTGCCAGCAGGACAGGGGGCGGAGATGAAAAACTGTTTTTT,CASRTGGGDEKLFF,.,TRBV6-5,TRBJ1-4,TRBD1
TGTGCCAGCAGCCAAGGACGTCAGGGTCGCGAGCAGTACTTC,CASSQGRQGREQYF,.,TRBV14,TRBJ2-7,.
TGTGCCAGCAGCTCCATAGCGGGGGCTGACAATGAGCAGTTCTTC,CASSSIAGADNEQFF,.,TRBV7-9,TRBJ2-1,TRBD2
TGTGCCAGCAGCAAGACAGGACAAGAGACCCAGTACTTC,CASSKTGQETQYF,once,TRBV7-9,TRBJ2-5,.
TGCGCCAGCAGCTTGGGAGACAGCCTGGGAGATGAAAAACTGTTTTTT,CASSLGDSLGDEKLFF,.,TRBV5-1,TRBJ1-4,.
TGTGCCAGCAGCTTAACTACGACTAGCGGCCGACTTTACAATGAGCAGTTCTTC,CASSLTTTSGRLYNEQFF,.,TRBV7-3,TRBJ2-1,TRBD2
TGTGCCAGCAGCGATCCAGGGACAGGGAGCTACGAGCAGTACTTC,CASSDPGTGSYEQYF,.,TRBV9,TRBJ2-7,TRBD1
TGTGCCAGCAGTACCCGACTAGCATCAGATACGCAGTATTTT,CASSTRLASDTQYF,once,TRBV27,TRBJ2-3,TRBD2
TGTGCCACCAGCCCCGGGGCAAGGGTTTGGGATGAAAAACTGTTTTTT,CATSPGARVWDEKLFF,.,TRBV15,TRBJ1-4,.
TGTGCCAGTACCAGATGGGACGGGAGTAGCAATCAGCCCCAGCATTTT,CASTRWDGSSNQPQHF,once,TRBV19,TRBJ1-5,.
TGTGCCAGCAGCTTTATCAGGGAGGGTGGCTACACCTTC,CASSFIREGGYTF,.,TRBV5-5,TRBJ1-2,.
TGTGCCAGTAGTATAACCGGACAGGGGGTCCGTTCACCCCTCCACTTT,CASSITGQGVRSPLHF,.,TRBV19,TRBJ1-6,TRBD1
TGTGCCAGCAGCTTGAGGGCAGGGGGGAGCCAGCCCCAGCATTTT,CASSLRAGGSQPQHF,.,TRBV5-8,TRBJ1-5,TRBD1
TGTGCCGGCACGGGGGGCGCGAACACCGGGGAGCTGTTTTTT,CAGTGGANTGELFF,.,TRBV30,TRBJ2-2,.
TGTGCCAGCAGTTACGAAGGGGGCTCCTACAATGAGCAGTTCTTC,CASSYEGGSYNEQFF,.,TRBV6-5,TRBJ2-1,.
TGTGCCAGCTCACCAAATAAGATGCTTTTCCGCTACACCTTC,CASSPNKMLFRYTF,.,TRBV18,TRBJ1-2,.
TGTGCCAGCAGCCAAGGGGCTAGCGGGGGGGCCGGCGAGACCCAGTACTTC,CASSQGASGGAGETQYF,.,TRBV4-2,TRBJ2-5,TRBD2
TGTGCCAGCAGCTTAGCGCCGCGGGGGGTCCAAGAGACCCAGTACTTC,CASSLAPRGVQETQYF,.,TRBV7-8,TRBJ2-5,TRBD2
TGTGCCAGCAGAGGGTTGGGCTCTGGAAACACCATATATTTT,CASRGLGSGNTIYF,.,TRBV6-1,TRBJ1-3,.
TGTGCCAGCAGTTTCGCAACTAATGAAAAACTGTTTTTT,CASSFATNEKLFF,.,TRBV27,TRBJ1-4,.
TGCGCCAGCAGCTTGGGACACAGGGACCACACTGAAGCTTTCTTT,CASSLGHRDHTEAFF,.,TRBV5-1,TRBJ1-1,.
TGTGCCAGCAGTGGGGGTCCCTTTAAAGCTTTCTTT,CASSGGPFKAFF,.,TRBV25-1,TRBJ1-1,.
TGTGCTAGTGGTTTGTTCGGCCTCTGGAACAATGAGCAGTTCTTC,CASGLFGLWNNEQFF,.,TRBV12-5,TRBJ2-1,.
TGCGCCAGCAGCTTGATCGGTCAGGGCGAGGAAGCTTTCTTT,CASSLIGQGEEAFF,.,TRBV5-1,TRBJ1-1,.
TGTGCCAGTAGGACACAAGAGACCCAGTACTTC,CASRTQETQYF,.,TRBV19,TRBJ2-5,.
TGTGCCAGCAGTGAAGGTGTTAGCGGGGGGTTTTCGATCTGGGTTAACTCCTACAATGAGCAGTTCTTC,CASSEGVSGGFSIWVNSYNEQFF,.,TRBV6-1,TRBJ2-1,TRBD2
TGTGCCAGCAGCCTAGACGACGCGAACACCGGGGAGCTGTTTTTT,CASSLDDANTGELFF,.,TRBV7-8,TRBJ2-2,.
TGTGCCAGCAGCTACGGACAGGGAAACACCGGGGAGCTGTTTTTT,CASSYGQGNTGELFF,.,TRBV5-4,TRBJ2-2,TRBD1
TGTGCCAGCAGCTGGCTAGATGCCTCTTACAATGAGCAGTTCTTC,CASSWLDASYNEQFF,.,TRBV7-8,TRBJ2-1,.
TGTGCCAGCTCACCACAACCTCCCGAGGTCACAGATACGCAGTATTTT,CASSPQPPEVTDTQYF,.,TRBV18,TRBJ2-3,.
TGCAGTGCTAGATGGGGAAACACCATATATTTT,CSARWGNTIYF,.,TRBV20-1,TRBJ1-3,.
TGTGCCAGCTCACGACAGGGTCTCGATGAGCAGTTCTTC,CASSRQGLDEQFF,.,TRBV18,TRBJ2-1,TRBD1
TGTGCCAGCAGCTTAGTCGGGACAGGGGGCTACGAGCAGTACTTC,CASSLVGTGGYEQYF,.,TRBV7-9,TRBJ2-7,TRBD1
TGTGCCAGCAGCCCCTGGGGAGAGCAAGAGACCCAGTACTTC,CASSPWGEQETQYF,.,TRBV11-1,TRBJ2-5,.
TGTGCCACCAGCGACTTCACCCGCACAGATACGCAGTATTTT,CATSDFTRTDTQYF,once,TRBV15,TRBJ2-3,.
TGTGCCAGCAGTTTAAACACAGGGGGGAGGAATGAAAAACTGTTTTTT,CASSLNTGGRNEKLFF,.,TRBV27,TRBJ1-4,TRBD1
TGTGCCAGATGCAGTACCACGAGGGTGTATAATGAAAAACTGTTTTTT,CARCSTTRVYNEKLFF,.,TRBV19,TRBJ1-4,.
TGTGCCAGCAGCTTGGAGACAGGATACACTGAAGCTTTCTTT,CASSLETGYTEAFF,.,TRBV5-6,TRBJ1-1,.